This T cell receptor (beta chain) was recorded in a study of post-analysis software for immune sequencing data. Study at large: Relapsing-remitting, secondary progressive and progressive-relapsing courses of multiple sclerosis were included.

Whole-study results and caveats: Under F measure analysis, samples from one preparation batch co-clustered strongly. Compared against controls, patients with multiple sclerosis displayed significantly lower normalized Chao1 diversity. Comparison of patients with controls showed 4 to 6 TRBV segments more frequent in patients, TRBV5-6, TRBV5-1 and TRBV20-1 among them.

cDNA libraries of TCR beta carried unique molecular identifiers. Some 500,000 cDNA molecules were recovered from an input of 1 to 10 million T cells. MiXCR was run by TCRdb on the PCR reads, yielding one entry per CDR3 protein. Of 430,000 or so distinct CDR3 sequences detected, over 30% appear once; the ten largest clones hold 6% to 9%. V lost 1 base and J 7 bases, leaving 17 bases between the germline ends. Per germline, CDR1 SGHVS and CDR2 FQNEAQ. The CDR3 covers 16 residues. As concerns this clonotype: Its specificity is not known.

V is TRBV7-8 and J is TRBJ2-1, with a tentative D call TRBD1 (6 bases). The specimen was blood. The sequence derives from a girl aged 2-10 years with multiple sclerosis. CDR3 nucleotide sequence: TGTGCCAGCAGCTTAGAATTCTGGGGGCGATGGAATGAGCAGTTCTTC. This codes for CASSLEFWGRWNEQFF. Filled out from reference TRBV7-8 and TRBJ2-1, the complete variable domain reads GAGVSQSPRYKVAKRGQDVALRCDPISGHVSLFWYQQALGQGPEFLTYFQNEAQLDKSGLPSDRFFAERPEGSVSTLKIQRTQQEDSAVYLCASSLEFWGRWNEQFFGPGTRLTVL.